Below, 31 T cell receptor beta chains from the same sample are listed, as sequenced in a study of blood T cell repertoires in COVID-19. Repertoires were generated with immunoSEQ multiplex PCR, while TCRdb's copy carries only in-frame clones and drops some. Of more than 150,000 clones detected, about nine tenths appear once; the ten largest clones hold around 1.9%. Input material: peripheral blood. The receptors here all came from a man in his 70s with active or convalescent COVID-19.

The J gene is TRBJ1-1, the V gene TRBV4-1; no reliable D call. The ends were cut back, 4 bases at V and 3 bases at J, with 3 bases in the middle. CDR3 size: 11 residues. Per the germline V gene, CDR1 is MGHRA and CDR2 is YSYEKL. CDR3 coding DNA: TGCGCCAGCAGCCGCGACACTGAAGCTTTCTTT. The encoded protein is CASSRDTEAFF.

The gene calls are TRBV7-8 and TRBJ1-2; tentatively, D is TRBD1 (5 bases). Deletions cut 6 bases from V and 2 bases from J, with 16 bases between. The CDR3 is 15 residues long. Germline V gene sequence: CDR1 SGHVS, CDR2 FQNEAQ. This CDR3 reads CASSQAGRGNYGYTF. CDR3 sequence (DNA): TGTGCCAGCAGTCAAGCAGGGAGGGGCAACTATGGCTACACCTTC.

V is TRBV11-2 and J is TRBJ2-1; the match to TRBD1 covers 7 bases. The germline V gene has CDR1 SGHAT and CDR2 FQNNGV. V lost 4 bases, J lost 3 bases, and 9 bases stayed unmatched. This CDR3 has 16 residues. In DNA form, the CDR3 reads TGTGCCAGCAGCTCATTAAGGGGGCGCGGCTACAATGAGCAGTTCTTC. Its translation is CASSSLRGRGYNEQFF.

This chain links TRBV7-9 with TRBJ2-1; no definite D call. The CDR3 loop spans 14 amino acids. The germline V gene encodes CDR1 SEHNR and CDR2 FQNEAQ (reference sequence). The V and J ends lost 5 bases and 5 bases respectively, with 13 bases between them. The CDR3: CASSPAVSHNEQFF. The CDR3 DNA is TGTGCCAGCAGCCCTGCCGTGAGCCACAATGAGCAGTTCTTC.

The V call is TRBV2, the J call TRBJ2-7; D is undetermined. The V end lost 2 bases, the J end lost 3 bases, and 11 bases lay between the germline ends. This CDR3 is built from 14 residues. CDR1 is SNHLY, CDR2 FYNNEI, per germline. CDR3 DNA: TGTGCCAGCAGTGAAATGTCAACAAACTACGAGCAGTACTTC. As protein: CASSEMSTNYEQYF. The full variable domain, its missing parts supplied by reference TRBV2 and TRBJ2-7, is EPEVTQTPSHQVTQMGQEVILRCVPISNHLYFYWYRQILGQKVEFLVSFYNNEISEKSEIFDDQFSVERPDGSNFTLKIRSTKLEDSAMYFCASSEMSTNYEQYFGPGTRLTVT.

The chain uses TRBV5-6 and TRBJ1-1; TRBD1 matches at 12 bases. The CDR3 is 15 residues long. The junction had 6 bases not matched to a gene; V was cut back by 2 bases and J by 7 bases. Germline CDR1 SGHDT, CDR2 YYEEEE. CDR3 in DNA: TGTGCCAGCAGCTTACCGGGACAGGGGGCAGGTGAAGCTTTCTTT. The encoded protein is CASSLPGQGAGEAFF.

The rearrangement joins TRBV18 to TRBJ2-1, with 13 bases matching TRBD2. The junction had 6 bases not matched to a gene; V was cut back by 9 bases and J by 7 bases. The V gene's germline CDR1 is KGHSH and CDR2 LQKENI. The CDR3 runs 14 residues. CDR3 sequence (DNA): TGTGCCAGTTCCGGGACTAGCGGGGATAATGAGCAGTTCTTC. The encoded protein is CASSGTSGDNEQFF.

This clone has more than one count but fewer than ten. The CDR3 loop is CASSANSLNTEAFF. CDR3 DNA sequence: TGTGCCAGCAGTGCGAACAGCCTGAACACTGAAGCTTTCTTT. The V and J genes are TRBV2 and TRBJ1-1; D not resolved. CDR1 and CDR2 (germline): SNHLY, FYNNEI. Trimming took off 4 bases at V and 0 bases at J, with 9 bases between the two ends. The CDR3 loop spans 14 amino acids.

The chain has TRBV6-5 and TRBJ1-2, with 10 bases aligning to TRBD1. The CDR3 runs 14 residues. In germline, CDR1 is MNHEY, CDR2 SVGAGI. Germline trimming cut 6 bases from V and 6 bases from J; bases unmatched to any gene: 7. The DNA for the CDR3 is TGTGCCAGCAGCGGGGACAGGGGATCAGATGGCTACACCTTC. Translating gives CASSGDRGSDGYTF.

The chain employs TRBV19 and TRBJ2-3; 7 bases are a match to TRBD2. The V and J ends lost 4 bases and 0 bases, in that order; junction bases with no gene match: 4. The germline gives CDR1 LNHDA, CDR2 SQIVND (reference sequence). This CDR3 contains 15 residues. The CDR3 DNA follows: TGTGCCAGTAGTACCAGCGGGGTAAGCACAGATACGCAGTATTTT. Its protein is CASSTSGVSTDTQYF. The complete variable domain, with remaining parts taken from reference TRBV19 and TRBJ2-3, reads DGGITQSPKYLFRKEGQNVTLSCEQNLNHDAMYWYRQDPGQGLRLIYYSQIVNDFQKGDIAEGYSVSREKKESFPLTVTSAQKNPTAFYLCASSTSGVSTDTQYFGPGTRLTVL.

J is TRBJ1-6 and V is TRBV7-6, with TRBD1 matching over 11 bases. CDR3 size: 15 residues. Germline V lookup: CDR1 SGHVS, CDR2 FNYEAQ. V dropped 6 bases and J dropped 6; count of bases not matched to a gene: 4. The CDR3 nucleotides are TGTGCCAGCAGTCGGGACAGGGGGATTAATTCACCCCTCCACTTT. Protein product: CASSRDRGINSPLHF.

The rearrangement joins TRBV3-1 (or the pseudogene TRBV3-2) to TRBJ2-5; D not certain. The germline gives CDR1 LGHDT, CDR2 YNNKEL (reference sequence). This CDR3 has 15 amino acids. The V end was cut by 0 bases, the J end by 6 bases, with 14 bases between. The CDR3 region has the DNA TGTGCCAGCAGCCAAGATATTGGTAGCTTCAAGACCCAGTACTTC. Protein: CASSQDIGSFKTQYF.

This sequence joins TRBV7-9 and TRBJ1-3, with D possibly TRBD1 on 5 matching bases. The ends were cut back, 5 bases at V and 2 bases at J, with 13 bases in the middle. The CDR3 is made up of 15 amino acids. CDR1 and CDR2 from the germline V gene are SEHNR and FQNEAQ (reference sequence). The CDR3 DNA reads TGTGCCAGCAGCCCACTGGGGGGGGCTGGAAACACCATATATTTT. This gives the protein CASSPLGGAGNTIYF.

The chain uses TRBV28 and TRBJ2-7, with 8 bases that match TRBD2. The V segment lost 5 bases and the J segment 4 bases; nucleotides outside the gene matches: 10. The CDR3 length is 15 residues. CDR1 MDHEN and CDR2 SYDVKM come from the germline V gene. This CDR3 is CASSRSMSGGYEQYF. The CDR3 region has the DNA TGTGCCAGCAGTCGTTCGATGTCGGGGGGGTACGAGCAGTACTTC.

This clone was seen a single time. This chain joins TRBV9 and TRBJ2-2, with D possibly matching TRBD2 (5 bases). The germline V and J ends were trimmed by 1 base and 5 bases, with 6 bases remaining between them. Looked up from germline, CDR1 is SGDLS and CDR2 is YYNGEE. CDR3 size: 13 residues. The CDR3 nucleotides read TGTGCCAGCAGCGTAACTAGTACCGGGGAGCTGTTTTTT. This codes for CASSVTSTGELFF.

As concerns this clone: Other DNA sequences in this specimen translate into the identical CDR3. The chain couples TRBV6-5 to TRBJ2-4; D is possibly TRBD1 (5 bases). This CDR3 has 15 amino acids. Germline V lookup: CDR1 MNHEY, CDR2 SVGAGI. V lost 6 bases and J lost 4, with 16 bases in between. The CDR3 DNA reads TGTGCCAGCAGCCACTTCAGACAGCCTAAAAACATTCAGTACTTC. This translates into CASSHFRQPKNIQYF.

CDR3 sequence reads: CASSERQSLVNTEAFF. In nucleotides, the CDR3 is TGTGCCAGCAGTGAACGACAGTCGCTTGTGAACACTGAAGCTTTCTTT. The genes are TRBV6-1 and TRBJ1-1; perhaps TRBD1 as D (5 bases). This CDR3 spans 16 amino acids. Germline assignment: CDR1 MNHNS and CDR2 SASEGT. Trimming left V 2 bases short and J 0 bases short, with 13 bases between.

This chain uses TRBV11-2 with TRBJ2-7, with no clear D. With 2 bases removed from V and 0 bases from J, the gap between germline ends came to 11 bases. CDR3 length equals 15 residues. Germline V gives CDR1 SGHAT, CDR2 FQNNGV. The CDR3 here is CASSLLPGSSYEQYF. The CDR3 region has the DNA TGTGCCAGCAGCTTACTTCCAGGTAGCTCCTACGAGCAGTACTTC.

This clone was counted between two and nine times. The V and J genes are TRBV28 and TRBJ1-2; D gene unclear. CDR1 is MDHEN and CDR2 is SYDVKM in the germline V gene. Trimming cost V 4 bases and J 8 bases, with 8 bases left between them. The CDR3 is 11 residues long. CDR3 DNA: TGTGCCAGCAGTTCCTTACAGGGCTACACCTTC. Protein sequence: CASSSLQGYTF.

This clone has more than one count but fewer than ten. This chain joins TRBV19 and TRBJ1-5; 7 bases match TRBD1. V trimming: 9 bases; J trimming: 5 bases; junction bases outside the gene matches: 10. The germline CDR1 and CDR2 sequences are LNHDA and SQIVND (reference sequence). The CDR3 runs to 14 residues. CDR3 residues: CASQGQAWDQPQHF. The CDR3 nucleotides are TGTGCCAGCCAAGGACAGGCCTGGGATCAGCCCCAGCATTTT.

The rearrangement links TRBV2 to TRBJ2-7; TRBD1 aligns across 12 bases. The CDR3 consists of 15 residues. With 6 bases clipped from V and 2 bases from J, the junction kept 5 bases outside the gene matches. CDR1 is SNHLY and CDR2 is FYNNEI in the germline V gene. Written as DNA, the CDR3 is TGTGCCAGCAGGGGACAGGGGGCAAACACCTACGAGCAGTACTTC. As protein: CASRGQGANTYEQYF.

V and J are TRBV5-6 and TRBJ1-4; the D is unclear. From germline, CDR1 is SGHDT and CDR2 YYEEEE. The CDR3 is 16 residues long. The V end lost 3 bases, the J end lost 8 bases, and 20 bases lay between the germline ends. The CDR3 DNA is TGTGCCAGCAGCTCCGTTCTGGGCGGGAGGAACGAAAAACTGTTTTTT. It is translated as CASSSVLGGRNEKLFF.

This chain joins TRBV5-6 and TRBJ1-4; unclear D gene. The CDR3 sequence is 14 residues long. The V end was cut by 2 bases, the J end by 4 bases, with 9 bases between. The germline V gene encodes CDR1 SGHDT and CDR2 YYEEEE. The CDR3 here is CASSFVGVNEKLFF. The CDR3 DNA reads TGTGCCAGCAGCTTTGTAGGAGTTAATGAAAAACTGTTTTTT.

The table lists this clone with a few counts. This chain joins TRBV19 and TRBJ2-1; D may be TRBD2 (6 bases). CDR3 size: 14 residues. V shed 7 bases and J shed 3 bases, with 13 bases lying between them. Germline V gene lookup returns CDR1 LNHDA and CDR2 SQIVND (reference sequence). The CDR3: CASKSAGNYNEQFF. The CDR3 coding sequence is TGTGCCAGTAAAAGTGCGGGGAACTACAATGAGCAGTTCTTC. The variable domain in full, with the rest retrieved from reference TRBV19 and TRBJ2-1, is DGGITQSPKYLFRKEGQNVTLSCEQNLNHDAMYWYRQDPGQGLRLIYYSQIVNDFQKGDIAEGYSVSREKKESFPLTVTSAQKNPTAFYLCASKSAGNYNEQFFGPGTRLTVL.

The rearrangement uses TRBV11-2 and TRBJ2-7, with TRBD2 as a possible D gene (6 bases). This CDR3 contains 14 residues. The V end lost 3 bases, the J end lost 2 bases, and 11 bases lay between the germline ends. CDR1 and CDR2 from the germline V gene are SGHAT and FQNNGV. CDR3 DNA sequence: TGTGCCAGCAGCTTCTGGAGGGCCGCCTACGAGCAGTACTTC. Residues: CASSFWRAAYEQYF.

This sequence joins TRBV30 and TRBJ1-1; D might be TRBD1 (5 bases). Germline loops: CDR1 GTSNPN, CDR2 SVGIG (reference sequence). With 5 bases removed from V and 5 bases from J, the gap between germline ends came to 15 bases. The CDR3 extends over 13 amino acids. CDR3 loop: CAWVGVRGTEAFF. The CDR3 coding sequence is TGTGCCTGGGTAGGAGTCCGGGGGACTGAAGCTTTCTTT.

The chain is built from TRBV10-3 and TRBJ2-7; 12 nucleotides match TRBD2. The CDR3 loop spans 15 amino acids. After removal of 2 bases from V and 6 bases from J, the junction contained 5 bases not matched to a gene. Germline lookup yields CDR1 ENHRY and CDR2 SYGVKD. The CDR3 nucleotides read TGTGCCATCAGTGAGGGACTAGCGGGATTTATCGAGCAGTACTTC. It is translated as CAISEGLAGFIEQYF.

CDR3 amino acids: CASSPLRSTDTQYF. The CDR3 DNA reads as TGTGCCAGCAGTCCCTTGAGAAGCACAGATACGCAGTATTTT. The J gene is TRBJ2-3, the V gene TRBV28; D uncertain. Between the trimmed V and J ends, which lost 5 bases and 0 bases, there was a span of 9 bases. CDR3 length equals 14 residues. CDR1 and CDR2 (germline): MDHEN, SYDVKM.

The chain uses TRBV3-1 (or the pseudogene TRBV3-2) and TRBJ2-1, with 7 positions matching TRBD1. The germline V gene encodes CDR1 LGHDT and CDR2 YNNKEL (reference sequence). CDR3 length equals 14 residues. J lost 5 bases, V lost 7 bases, and 8 bases had no gene match. CDR3 region: CASNLGQVNNEQFF. DNA of the CDR3: TGTGCCAGCAACCTAGGACAGGTCAACAATGAGCAGTTCTTC.

Written as DNA, the CDR3 is TGTGCCAGCAGCTTAGAGACAGGGGGAGCCTACAATGAGCAGTTCTTC. The encoded protein is CASSLETGGAYNEQFF. The rearrangement joins TRBV7-2 to TRBJ2-1; TRBD1 agrees at 9 bases. CDR1 and CDR2 from the germline V gene are SGHTA and FQGNSA. Trimming took 1 base from V and 2 from J; bases not matched to a gene: 3. The CDR3 contains 16 residues.

The V and J genes are TRBV30 and TRBJ1-1; D is ambiguous. This CDR3 is built from 14 residues. Trimming cost V 0 bases and J 2 bases, with 10 bases left between them. Germline values: CDR1 GTSNPN, CDR2 SVGIG (reference sequence). This CDR3 is CAWSVSVLNTEAFF. In nucleotides, the CDR3 is TGTGCCTGGAGTGTATCCGTCCTTAACACTGAAGCTTTCTTT.